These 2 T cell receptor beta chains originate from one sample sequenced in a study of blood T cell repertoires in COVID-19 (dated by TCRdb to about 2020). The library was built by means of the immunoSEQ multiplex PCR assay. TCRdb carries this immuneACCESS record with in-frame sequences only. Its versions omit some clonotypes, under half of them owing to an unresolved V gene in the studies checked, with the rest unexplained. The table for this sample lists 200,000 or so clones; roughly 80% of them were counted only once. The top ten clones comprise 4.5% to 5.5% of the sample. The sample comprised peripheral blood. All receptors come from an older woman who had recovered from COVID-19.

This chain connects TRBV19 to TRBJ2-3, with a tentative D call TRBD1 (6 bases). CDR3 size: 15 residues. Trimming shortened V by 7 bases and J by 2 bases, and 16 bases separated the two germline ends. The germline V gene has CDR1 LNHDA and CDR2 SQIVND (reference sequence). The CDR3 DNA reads TGTGCCAGTACCAACAGGGCCCGATACACAGATACGCAGTATTTT. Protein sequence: CASTNRARYTDTQYF.

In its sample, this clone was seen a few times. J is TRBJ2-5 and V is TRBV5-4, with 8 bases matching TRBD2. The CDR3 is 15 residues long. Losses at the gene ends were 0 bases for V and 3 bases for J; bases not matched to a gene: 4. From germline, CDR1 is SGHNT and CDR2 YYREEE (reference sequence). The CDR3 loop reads CASSLVSGGEETQYF. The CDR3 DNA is TGTGCCAGCAGCTTGGTTTCCGGGGGGGAAGAGACCCAGTACTTC. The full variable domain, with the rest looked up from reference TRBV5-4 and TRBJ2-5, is ETGVTQSPTHLIKTRGQQVTLRCSSQSGHNTVSWYQQALGQGPQFIFQYYREEENGRGNFPPRFSGLQFPNYSSELNVNALELDDSALYLCASSLVSGGEETQYFGPGTRLLVL.